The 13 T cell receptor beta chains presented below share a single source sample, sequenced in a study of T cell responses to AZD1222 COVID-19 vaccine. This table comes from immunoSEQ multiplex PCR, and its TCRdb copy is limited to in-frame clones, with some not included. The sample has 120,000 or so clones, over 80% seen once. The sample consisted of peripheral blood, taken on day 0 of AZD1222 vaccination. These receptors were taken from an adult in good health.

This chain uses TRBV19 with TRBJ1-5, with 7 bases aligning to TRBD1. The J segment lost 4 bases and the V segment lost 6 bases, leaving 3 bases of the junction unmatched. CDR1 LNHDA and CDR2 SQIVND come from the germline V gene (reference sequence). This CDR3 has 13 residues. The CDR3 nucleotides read TGTGCCAGTAGAAACAGGGGTAATCAGCCCCAGCATTTT. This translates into CASRNRGNQPQHF.

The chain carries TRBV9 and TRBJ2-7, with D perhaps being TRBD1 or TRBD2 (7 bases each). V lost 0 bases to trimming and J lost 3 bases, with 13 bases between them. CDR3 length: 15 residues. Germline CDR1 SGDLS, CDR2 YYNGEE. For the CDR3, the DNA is TGTGCCAGCAGCGTAGAAGCGGGACAGAGCTACGAGCAGTACTTC. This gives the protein CASSVEAGQSYEQYF.

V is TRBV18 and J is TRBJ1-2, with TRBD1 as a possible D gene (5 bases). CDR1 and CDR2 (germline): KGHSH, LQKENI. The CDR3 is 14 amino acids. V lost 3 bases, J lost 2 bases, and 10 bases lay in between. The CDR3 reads CASSPGTGNYGYTF. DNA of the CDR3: TGTGCCAGCTCACCCGGGACGGGGAACTATGGCTACACCTTC. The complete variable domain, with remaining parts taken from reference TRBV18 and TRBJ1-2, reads NAGVMQNPRHLVRRRGQEARLRCSPMKGHSHVYWYRQLPEEGLKFMVYLQKENIIDESGMPKERFSAEFPKEGPSILRIQQVVRGDSAAYFCASSPGTGNYGYTFGSGTRLTVV.

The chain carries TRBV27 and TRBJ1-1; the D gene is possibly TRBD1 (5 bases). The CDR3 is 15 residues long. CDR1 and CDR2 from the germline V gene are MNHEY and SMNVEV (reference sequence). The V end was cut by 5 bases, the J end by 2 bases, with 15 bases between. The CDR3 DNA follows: TGTGCCAGCAGTCATAAGCGGGACGGAAACACTGAAGCTTTCTTT. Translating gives CASSHKRDGNTEAFF.

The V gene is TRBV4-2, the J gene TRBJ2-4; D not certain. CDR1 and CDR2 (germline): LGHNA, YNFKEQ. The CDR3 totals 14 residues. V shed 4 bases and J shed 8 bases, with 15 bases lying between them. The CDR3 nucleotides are TGTGCCAGCAGCCCCGCCCAGGATGGGGACATTCAGTACTTC. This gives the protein CASSPAQDGDIQYF.

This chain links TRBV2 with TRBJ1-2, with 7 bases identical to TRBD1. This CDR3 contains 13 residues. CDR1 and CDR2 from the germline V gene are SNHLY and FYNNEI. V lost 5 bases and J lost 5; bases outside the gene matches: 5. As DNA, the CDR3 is TGTGCCAGCAGTATCCTGGGACAGTATGGCTACACCTTC. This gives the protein CASSILGQYGYTF.

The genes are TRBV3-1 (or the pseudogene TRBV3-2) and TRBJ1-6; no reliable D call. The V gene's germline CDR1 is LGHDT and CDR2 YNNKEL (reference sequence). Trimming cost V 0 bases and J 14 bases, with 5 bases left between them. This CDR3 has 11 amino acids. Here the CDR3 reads CASSQESALHF. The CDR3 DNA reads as TGTGCCAGCAGCCAAGAGAGTGCCCTCCACTTT.

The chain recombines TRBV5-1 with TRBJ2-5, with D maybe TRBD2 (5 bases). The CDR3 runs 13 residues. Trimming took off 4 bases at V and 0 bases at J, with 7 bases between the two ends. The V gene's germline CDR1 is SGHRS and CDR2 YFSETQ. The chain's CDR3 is CASSTGNQETQYF. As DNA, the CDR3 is TGCGCCAGCAGCACCGGGAACCAAGAGACCCAGTACTTC.

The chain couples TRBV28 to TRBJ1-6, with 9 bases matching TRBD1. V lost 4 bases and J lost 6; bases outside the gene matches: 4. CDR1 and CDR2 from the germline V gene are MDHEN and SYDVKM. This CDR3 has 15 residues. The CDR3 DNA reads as TGTGCCAGCAGTTCGCCGGACAGGGGTAATTCACCCCTCCACTTT. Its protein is CASSSPDRGNSPLHF.

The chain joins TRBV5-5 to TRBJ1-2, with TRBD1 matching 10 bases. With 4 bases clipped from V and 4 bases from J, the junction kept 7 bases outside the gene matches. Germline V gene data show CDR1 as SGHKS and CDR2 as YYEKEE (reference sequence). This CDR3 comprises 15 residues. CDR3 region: CASSVRQGAGYGYTF. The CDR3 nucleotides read TGTGCCAGCAGCGTAAGACAGGGGGCCGGCTATGGCTACACCTTC.

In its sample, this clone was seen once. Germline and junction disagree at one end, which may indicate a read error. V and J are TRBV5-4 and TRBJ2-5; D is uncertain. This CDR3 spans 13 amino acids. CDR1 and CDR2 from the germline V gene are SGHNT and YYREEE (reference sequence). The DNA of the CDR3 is TGTGCCAGCAGCTTGGACAGACAAGGGACCCAGTACTTC. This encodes CASSLDRQGTQYF. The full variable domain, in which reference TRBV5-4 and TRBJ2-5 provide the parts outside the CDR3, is ETGVTQSPTHLIKTRGQQVTLRCSSQSGHNTVSWYQQALGQGPQFIFQYYREEENGRGNFPPRFSGLQFPNYSSELNVNALELDDSALYLCASSLDRQGTQYFGPGTRLLVL.

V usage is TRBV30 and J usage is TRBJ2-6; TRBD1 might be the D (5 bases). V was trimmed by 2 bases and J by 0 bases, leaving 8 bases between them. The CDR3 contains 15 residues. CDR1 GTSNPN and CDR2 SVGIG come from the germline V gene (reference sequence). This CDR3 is CAWSRGFSGANVLTF. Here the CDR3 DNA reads TGTGCCTGGAGTAGGGGCTTCTCTGGGGCCAACGTCCTGACTTTC.

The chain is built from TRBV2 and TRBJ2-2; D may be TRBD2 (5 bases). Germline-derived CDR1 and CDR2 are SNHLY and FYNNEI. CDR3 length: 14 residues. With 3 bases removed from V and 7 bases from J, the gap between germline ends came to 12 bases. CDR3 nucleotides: TGTGCCAGCAGTGATTCGGCGGGTATCGGGGAGCTGTTTTTT. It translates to CASSDSAGIGELFF.